This is a list of T cell receptor beta chains from one sample in a study of regulatory T cells in long-lasting Graves disease. TCRdb re-analysed the multiplex PCR reads in MiXCR, keeping a single row per CDR3 protein. The repertoire holds approximately 690,000 distinct CDR3 sequences, roughly 30% seen once, with around 42% in the top ten. This specimen was peripheral blood mononuclear cells (PBMCs), taken when the disease was refractory, from a patient treated with antithyroid drugs. The receptors come from a female donor with Graves disease. The CDR3 runs from the conserved cysteine through the conserved F or W. Fields, in order: V gene, CDR3 protein.

TRBV15 | CATSVARGYEQYF
TRBV2 | CASSSGSTGELFF
TRBV12-3/TRBV12-4 | CASSRTPGLAGAHRSYEQYF
TRBV5-1 | CASSWSQTGDYGYTF
TRBV6-1 | CASTRANVLTF
TRBV12-3/TRBV12-4 | CACGALGNIQYF
TRBV29-1 | CSVEDEGGVVDGELFF
TRBV11-2 | CASSLVAGLNTGELFF
TRBV12-5 | CASAEPGLAGGETQYF
TRBV7-3 | CASSLTRDSSYEQYF
TRBV16 | CASSRAGTGAGEKLFF
TRBV12-3/TRBV12-4 | CASSPPTGSFNYGYTF
TRBV11-3 | CASSPRGVYNEQFF
TRBV12-3/TRBV12-4 | CASSLFSQGARYF
TRBV12-3/TRBV12-4 | CASSPRLAGPYEQYF
TRBV7-2 | CASSLAPTSGTQETQYF
TRBV20-1 | CSAKKGQGASQPQHF
TRBV7-9 | CASSFPGQVNTEAFF
TRBV7-8 | CASSSTPNGNSPLHF
TRBV11-2 | CASSLGASQGEQYF
TRBV28 | CASITGNYGYTF
TRBV6-5 | CASSYGGYRNSPLHF
TRBV5-1 | CASSLRTVNEKLFF
TRBV3-1 | CASTHWTGWGSPLHF
TRBV20-1 | CSARPGQNGSPLHF
TRBV6-9 | CASSYRGSRDTEAFF
TRBV3-1 | CASTIGTSGTYEQYF
TRBV28 | CASSHEGAGTETQYF
TRBV7-2 | CASSLKGLMNTEAFF
TRBV9 | CASSSRDSKDQPQHF
TRBV28 | CASSLYNPPNYGYTF
TRBV20-1 | CSVLDRANYGYTF
TRBV12-3/TRBV12-4 | CASSSGLAEPYEQYF